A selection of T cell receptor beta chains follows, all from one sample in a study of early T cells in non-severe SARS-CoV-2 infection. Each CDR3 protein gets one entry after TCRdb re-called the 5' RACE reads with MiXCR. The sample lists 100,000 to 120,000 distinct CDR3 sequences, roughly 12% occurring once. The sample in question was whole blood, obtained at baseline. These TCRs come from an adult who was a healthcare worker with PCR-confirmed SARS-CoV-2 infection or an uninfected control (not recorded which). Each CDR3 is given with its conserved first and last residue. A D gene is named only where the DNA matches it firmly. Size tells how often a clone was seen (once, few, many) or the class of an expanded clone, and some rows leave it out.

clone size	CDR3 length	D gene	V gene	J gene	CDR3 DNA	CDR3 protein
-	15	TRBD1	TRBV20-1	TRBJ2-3	TGCAGTGCTAGAGACTCCCGGACAGGGGGTGGTACGCAGTATTTT	CSARDSRTGGGTQYF
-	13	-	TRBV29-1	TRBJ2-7	TGCAGCGCTAAAGCGGACCCTGGGGCGGAGCAGTACTTC	CSAKADPGAEQYF
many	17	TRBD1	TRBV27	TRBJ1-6	TGTGCCAGCAGCGGGACAGGGAATCCCATTGATAATTCACCCCTCCACTTT	CASSGTGNPIDNSPLHF
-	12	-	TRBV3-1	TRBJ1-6	TGTGCCAGCAGCCACCGGTTGTCACCCCTCCACTTT	CASSHRLSPLHF
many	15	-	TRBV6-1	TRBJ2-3	TGTGCCAGCAGTGCCCACAGGGGACTGACAGATACGCAGTATTTT	CASSAHRGLTDTQYF
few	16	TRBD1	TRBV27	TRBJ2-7	TGTGCCAGCAGTTTATCTGTGGGGACAGGGGCCTACGAGCAGTACTTC	CASSLSVGTGAYEQYF
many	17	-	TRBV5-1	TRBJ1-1	TGCGCCAGCAGCTTGGCGATCGCGGGACAAGTCAACACTGAAGCTTTCTTT	CASSLAIAGQVNTEAFF
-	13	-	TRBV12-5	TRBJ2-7	TGTGCTAGTGGTTTGGCGGGAGCCCGCGAGCAGTACTTC	CASGLAGAREQYF
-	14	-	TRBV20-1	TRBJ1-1	TGCAGTGCTAGAGATCCAAGAGGTAGCACTGAAGCTTTCTTT	CSARDPRGSTEAFF
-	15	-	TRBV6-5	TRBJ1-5	TGTGCCAGCAGACGGCAGGGTTATAGCAATCAGCCCCAGCATTTT	CASRRQGYSNQPQHF
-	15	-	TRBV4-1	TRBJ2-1	TGCGCCAGCAGCCAAGGGGAAGGCTCCTACAATGAGCAGTTCTTC	CASSQGEGSYNEQFF
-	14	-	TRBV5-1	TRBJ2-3	TGCGCCAGCAGCTTGGTCTACGGGACAGATACGCAGTATTTT	CASSLVYGTDTQYF
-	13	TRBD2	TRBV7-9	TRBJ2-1	TGTGCCAGCAGCCTCACTGGGACTACAGAGCAGTTCTTC	CASSLTGTTEQFF
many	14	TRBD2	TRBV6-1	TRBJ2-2	TGTGCCAGCAGGGGAGGGGCGAAAGGCGGGGAGCTGTTTTTT	CASRGGAKGGELFF
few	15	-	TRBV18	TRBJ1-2	TGTGCCAGCTCACCACCGCAGTTGGGTTACTATGGCTACACCTTC	CASSPPQLGYYGYTF
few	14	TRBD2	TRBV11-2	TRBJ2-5	TGTGCCAGCAGCCTAACTCCGGGAGGAGAGACCCAGTACTTC	CASSLTPGGETQYF
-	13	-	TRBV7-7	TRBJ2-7	TGTGCTAGCAGCTCCGGGCGGGGAAGCGAGCAGTACTTC	CASSSGRGSEQYF
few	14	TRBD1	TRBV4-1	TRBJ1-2	TGCGCCAGCAGCCAAGGAGGACAGGGCTTTGGCTACACCTTC	CASSQGGQGFGYTF
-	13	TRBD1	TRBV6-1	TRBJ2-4	TGTGCCAGCAGTACACGGGACAGGGCCATTCAGTACTTC	CASSTRDRAIQYF
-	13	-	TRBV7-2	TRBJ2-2	TGTGCCAGCAGCTCCGAAAGGGACGGGGAGCTGTTTTTT	CASSSERDGELFF
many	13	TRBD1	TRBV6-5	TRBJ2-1	TGTGCCAGCAGTTGGGACAGTTACAATGAGCAGTTCTTC	CASSWDSYNEQFF
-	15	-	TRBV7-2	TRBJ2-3	TGTGCCAGCACCCGCTCGAGGTCCGTTTCGGATACGCAGTATTTT	CASTRSRSVSDTQYF
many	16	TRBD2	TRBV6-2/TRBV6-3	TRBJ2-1	TGTGCCAGCAGCTCTTTCGGGACTAGCTACGACAATGAGCAGTTCTTC	CASSSFGTSYDNEQFF
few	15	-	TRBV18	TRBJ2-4	TGTGCCAGCTCACACAATCCGGGACGTCGAAACATTCAGTACTTC	CASSHNPGRRNIQYF
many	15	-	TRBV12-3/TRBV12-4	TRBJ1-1	TGTGCCAGCAGTTTTGACAGCCTACTGAACACTGAAGCTTTCTTT	CASSFDSLLNTEAFF
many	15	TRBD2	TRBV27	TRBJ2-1	TGTGCCAGCTCCCCCCGGGCTAGCGGGTACAATGAGCAGTTCTTC	CASSPRASGYNEQFF
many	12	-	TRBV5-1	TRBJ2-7	TGCGCCAGCAGCGCCCCAGGCGGCGAGCAGTACTTC	CASSAPGGEQYF
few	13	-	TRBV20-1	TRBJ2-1	TGCAGTGCTAGTTCTAGACTATGGAATGAGCAGTTCTTC	CSASSRLWNEQFF
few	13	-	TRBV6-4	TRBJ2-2	TGTGCCAGCAGTGGGTCGAACACCGGGGAGCTGTTTTTT	CASSGSNTGELFF
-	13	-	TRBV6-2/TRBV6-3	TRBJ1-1	TGTGCCAGCAGTTCTGTAGCAAGGACTGAAGCTTTCTTT	CASSSVARTEAFF
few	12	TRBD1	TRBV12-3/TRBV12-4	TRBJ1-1	TGTGCCAGCAGTAGGACAGGACCTGAAGCTTTCTTT	CASSRTGPEAFF
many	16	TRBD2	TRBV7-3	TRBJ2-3	TGTGCCAGCAGCTTAAAGGAGCGGGGGGGCACAGATACGCAGTATTTT	CASSLKERGGTDTQYF
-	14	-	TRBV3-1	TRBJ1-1	TGTGCCAGCAGCCCGCCCGAACGGTACAGGGACGCTTTCTTT	CASSPPERYRDAFF
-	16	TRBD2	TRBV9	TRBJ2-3	TGTGCCAGCAGCGCCCAGCGGGGGATCAGCACAGATACGCAGTATTTT	CASSAQRGISTDTQYF
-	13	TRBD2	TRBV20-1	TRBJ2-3	TGCAGGGGAACTAGCGGGAGAATCAATACGCAGTATTTT	CRGTSGRINTQYF
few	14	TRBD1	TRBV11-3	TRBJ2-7	TGTGCCAGCAGCTTCCGGGACAGAATATACGAGCAGTACTTC	CASSFRDRIYEQYF
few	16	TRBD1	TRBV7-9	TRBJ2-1	TGTGCCAGCAGCGTCGCAACAGGGGCCACCTACAATGAGCAGTTCTTC	CASSVATGATYNEQFF
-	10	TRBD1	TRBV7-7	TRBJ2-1	TGTGCCTTGTACAGGGGTGAGCAGTTCTTC	CALYRGEQFF
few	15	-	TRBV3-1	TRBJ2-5	TGTGCCAGCAGCCCTACCGGTCTACAGGGCGGGATAGAGTACTTC	CASSPTGLQGGIEYF
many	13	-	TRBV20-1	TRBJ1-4	TGCAGTGCCGGGCCTACAACTAATGAAAAACTGTTTTTT	CSAGPTTNEKLFF
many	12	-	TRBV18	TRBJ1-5	TGTGCCAGCTCACCCCCCGGGCAGCCCCAGCATTTT	CASSPPGQPQHF
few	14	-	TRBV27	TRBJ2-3	TGTGCCAGCAGTTTTAGGGCGGGGACAGATACGCAGTATTTT	CASSFRAGTDTQYF
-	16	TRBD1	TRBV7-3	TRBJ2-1	TGTGCCAGCAGCCATCAAGGTACAGGGGTCCTCAATGAGCAGTTCTTC	CASSHQGTGVLNEQFF
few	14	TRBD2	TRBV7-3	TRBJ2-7	TGTGCCAGCAGCTTCGGTAGCGGGGGCTACGAGCAGTACTTC	CASSFGSGGYEQYF
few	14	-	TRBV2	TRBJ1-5	TGTGCCAGCAGTGAGGTGTATAGCAATCAGCCCCAGCATTTT	CASSEVYSNQPQHF
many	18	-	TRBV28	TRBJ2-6	TGTGCCAGCAGTTTACCGGGACTTCTGAGCTCTGGGGCCAACGTCCTGACTTTC	CASSLPGLLSSGANVLTF
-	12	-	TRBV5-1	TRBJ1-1	TGCGCCAGCAGCAAGGATAACACTGAAGCTTTCTTT	CASSKDNTEAFF
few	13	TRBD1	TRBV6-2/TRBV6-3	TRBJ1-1	TGTGCCAGCAGGGACAGGGGATACACTGAAGCTTTCTTT	CASRDRGYTEAFF
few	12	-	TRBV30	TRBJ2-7	TGTGCCTGGAGTCCAGGGACCCTCGGGCAGTACTTC	CAWSPGTLGQYF